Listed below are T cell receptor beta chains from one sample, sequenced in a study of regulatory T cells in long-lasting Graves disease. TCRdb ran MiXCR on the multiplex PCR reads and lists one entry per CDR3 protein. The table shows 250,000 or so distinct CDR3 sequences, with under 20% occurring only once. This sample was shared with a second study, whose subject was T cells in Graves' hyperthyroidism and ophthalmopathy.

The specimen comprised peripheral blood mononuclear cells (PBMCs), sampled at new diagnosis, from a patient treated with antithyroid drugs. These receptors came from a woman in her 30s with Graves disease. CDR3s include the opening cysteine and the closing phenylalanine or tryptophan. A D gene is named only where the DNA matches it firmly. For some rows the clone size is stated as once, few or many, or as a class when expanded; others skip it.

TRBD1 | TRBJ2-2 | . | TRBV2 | CAPPRTGVTGELFF | TGTGCCCCCCCCCGGACAGGGGTCACCGGGGAGCTGTTTTTT
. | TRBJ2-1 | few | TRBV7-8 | CASRAGLTAYNEQFF | TGTGCCAGCCGCGCGGGCCTCACGGCCTACAATGAGCAGTTCTTC
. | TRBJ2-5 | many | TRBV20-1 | CSAVPSETEETQYF | TGCAGTGCTGTACCGTCCGAGACAGAAGAGACCCAGTACTTC
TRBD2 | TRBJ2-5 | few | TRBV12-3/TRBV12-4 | CASRPTSGGEETQYF | TGTGCCAGCAGGCCGACTAGCGGGGGAGAAGAGACCCAGTACTTC
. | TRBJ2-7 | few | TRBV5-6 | CASSFGLSNEQYF | TGTGCCAGCAGCTTCGGACTCTCAAACGAGCAGTACTTC
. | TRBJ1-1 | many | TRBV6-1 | CASSARVNTEAFF | TGTGCCAGCAGTGCCAGGGTGAACACTGAAGCTTTCTTT
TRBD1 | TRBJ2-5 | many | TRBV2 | CASGDRARETQYF | TGTGCCAGCGGGGACAGAGCAAGAGAGACCCAGTACTTC
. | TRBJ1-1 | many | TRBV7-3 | CASSLMGGQNTEAFF | TGTGCCAGCAGCTTAATGGGTGGGCAGAACACTGAAGCTTTCTTT
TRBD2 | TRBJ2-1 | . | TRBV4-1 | CASSQRGIYNEQFF | TGCGCCAGCAGTCAGCGGGGTATTTACAATGAGCAGTTCTTC
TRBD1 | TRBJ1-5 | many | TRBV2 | CASRRQGGSNQPQHF | TGTGCCAGCAGAAGGCAAGGGGGCTCCAATCAGCCCCAGCATTTT
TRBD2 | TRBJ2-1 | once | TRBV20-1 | CSALSGAGDYNEQFF | TGCAGTGCCCTCAGTGGGGCGGGGGACTACAATGAGCAGTTCTTC
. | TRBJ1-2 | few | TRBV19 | CASSVGDGYIF | TGTGCCAGTAGTGTGGGTGATGGCTACATCTTC
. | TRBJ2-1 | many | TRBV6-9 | CASSSARVSYNEQFF | TGTGCCAGCAGTTCGGCAAGGGTCTCCTACAATGAGCAGTTCTTC
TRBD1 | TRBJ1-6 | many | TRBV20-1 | CSARPGQGSGSPLHF | TGCAGTGCTAGACCGGGACAGGGTTCTGGATCACCCCTCCACTTT
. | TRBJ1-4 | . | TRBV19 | CAFEGEGYDEKLFF | TGTGCCTTCGAGGGGGAAGGTTATGATGAAAAACTGTTTTTT
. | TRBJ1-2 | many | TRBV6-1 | CASSEASPSYGYTF | TGTGCCAGCAGTGAAGCCAGCCCGAGCTATGGCTACACCTTC
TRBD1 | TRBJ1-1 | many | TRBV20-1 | CSASGQVNTEAFF | TGCAGTGCTAGTGGACAGGTGAACACTGAAGCTTTCTTT
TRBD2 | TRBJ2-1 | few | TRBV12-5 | CASAHDLASGEQFF | TGTGCTAGTGCCCACGACCTGGCTAGCGGTGAGCAGTTCTTC
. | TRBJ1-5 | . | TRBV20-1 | CSAAPGGGLNQPQHF | TGCAGTGCGGCCCCGGGGGGGGGCCTCAATCAGCCCCAGCATTTT
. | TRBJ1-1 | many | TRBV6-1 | CASSESIRARTEAFF | TGTGCCAGCAGTGAATCTATCCGGGCCCGGACTGAAGCTTTCTTT
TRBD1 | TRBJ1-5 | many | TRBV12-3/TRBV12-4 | CASSPDRASNQPQHF | TGTGCCAGCAGCCCCGACAGGGCTAGCAATCAGCCCCAGCATTTT
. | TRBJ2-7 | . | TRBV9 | CASSVGPVPNEQYF | TGTGCCAGCAGCGTAGGCCCGGTACCGAACGAGCAGTACTTC
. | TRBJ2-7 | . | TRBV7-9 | CASSYREWSYEQYF | TGTGCCAGCAGCTATCGGGAGTGGAGCTACGAGCAGTACTTC
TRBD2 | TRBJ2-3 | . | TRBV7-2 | CASSPRGLAGNTDTQYF | TGTGCCAGCAGCCCCAGAGGACTAGCGGGGAACACAGATACGCAGTATTTT
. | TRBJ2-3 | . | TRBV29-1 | CSARGSSGSTDTQYF | TGCAGCGCCCGAGGGTCCAGCGGTAGCACAGATACGCAGTATTTT
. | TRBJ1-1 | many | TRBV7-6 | CASSLGLQGTEAFF | TGTGCCAGCAGCTTAGGGTTGCAGGGGACTGAAGCTTTCTTT
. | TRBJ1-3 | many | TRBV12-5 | CASGRTANRGNTIYF | TGTGCTAGTGGGAGGACTGCCAATAGGGGAAACACCATATATTTT